Listed here are 14 T cell receptor beta chains from one sample, sequenced in a study of OX40 agonist ivuxolimab in advanced cancers. This table comes from immunoSEQ multiplex PCR, and its TCRdb copy is limited to in-frame clones, with some not included. The data contain approximately 100,000 clones, 87% of them singletons. The sequencing here drew on CD4+ or CD8+ T cells sorted from blood, taken in a trial of the OX40 agonist ivuxolimab. These receptor sequences come from an adult with an advanced solid tumor such as melanoma, head and neck, liver or kidney cancer.

The rearrangement uses TRBV7-3 and TRBJ2-2; perhaps TRBD2 as D (6 bases). The CDR3 length is 14 residues. CDR1 and CDR2 from the germline V gene are SGHTA and FQGTGA. V was cut by 6 bases and J by 5 bases, with 13 bases left in between. In DNA form, the CDR3 reads TGTGCCAGCAGGTCAAACGGGGGTACCGGGGAGCTGTTTTTT. Translated: CASRSNGGTGELFF.

Here the CDR3 reads CASSLVTGGAGYTF. As DNA, the CDR3 is TGTGCCAGCAGCTTGGTAACAGGGGGCGCCGGCTACACCTTC. The gene calls are TRBV5-4 and TRBJ1-2; 9 nucleotides agree with TRBD1. Germline V gene lookup returns CDR1 SGHNT and CDR2 YYREEE (reference sequence). This CDR3 contains 14 residues. The junction had 5 bases not matched to a gene; V was cut back by 0 bases and J by 8 bases.

The chain recombines TRBV2 with TRBJ2-5; D is undetermined. CDR3 length equals 14 residues. In germline, CDR1 is SNHLY, CDR2 FYNNEI. Trimming stripped 3 bases from V and 2 bases from J, with 10 bases between. CDR3 sequence reads: CASSEVGMQETQYF. The DNA of the CDR3 is TGTGCCAGCAGTGAGGTGGGGATGCAAGAGACCCAGTACTTC.

This rearrangement joins TRBV5-1 to TRBJ1-3; D is uncertain. This CDR3 region has 12 residues. Germline CDR1 SGHRS, CDR2 YFSETQ. The V and J ends lost 4 bases and 4 bases respectively, with 6 bases between them. The CDR3: CASSLEGNTIYF. CDR3 coding DNA: TGCGCCAGCAGCCTGGAAGGAAACACCATATATTTT.

J is TRBJ2-1 and V is TRBV9; D remains unclear. Trimming removed 0 bases from V and 1 base from J, with 14 bases in between. The CDR3 sequence is 17 residues long. Germline-derived CDR1 and CDR2 are SGDLS and YYNGEE. CDR3 sequence (DNA): TGTGCCAGCAGCGTAGGGCGGCGTTCTCCTTCCTACAATGAGCAGTTCTTC. Amino acid sequence: CASSVGRRSPSYNEQFF.

J is TRBJ1-3 and V is TRBV7-3; TRBD1 agrees at 9 bases. Germline V gene data show CDR1 as SGHTA and CDR2 as FQGTGA. V trimming: 5 bases; J trimming: 0 bases; junction bases outside the gene matches: 5. This CDR3 spans 16 amino acids. The CDR3 region has the DNA TGTGCCAGCAGCCCAACAGGGGGCCTCTCTGGAAACACCATATATTTT. It specifies CASSPTGGLSGNTIYF.

This rearrangement joins TRBV7-2 to TRBJ1-1, with 7 bases matching TRBD1. Germline V gives CDR1 SGHTA, CDR2 FQGNSA. The CDR3 spans 15 residues. V lost 3 bases and J lost 2; bases outside the gene matches: 6. CDR3 protein: CASSFAGQVNTEAFF. CDR3 sequence (DNA): TGTGCCAGCAGCTTCGCCGGACAGGTTAACACTGAAGCTTTCTTT. The entire variable domain, with the rest obtained from reference TRBV7-2 and TRBJ1-1, is as follows: GAGVSQSPSNKVTEKGKDVELRCDPISGHTALYWYRQSLGQGLEFLIYFQGNSAPDKSGLPSDRFSAERTGGSVSTLTIQRTQQEDSAVYLCASSFAGQVNTEAFFGQGTRLTVV.

This sequence joins TRBV7-8 and TRBJ2-7, with TRBD1 matching over 8 bases. The CDR3 is 15 residues long. The V and J ends lost 7 bases and 3 bases, in that order; junction bases with no gene match: 11. Germline V gene lookup returns CDR1 SGHVS and CDR2 FQNEAQ. The CDR3 region is CASTRTGITLYEQYF. The CDR3 bases are TGTGCCAGCACCCGGACAGGGATCACACTCTACGAGCAGTACTTC.

The chain employs TRBV6-5 and TRBJ2-7; D not resolved. The CDR3 extends over 15 amino acids. CDR1 and CDR2 (germline): MNHEY, SVGAGI. Trimming shortened V by 2 bases and J by 6 bases, and 17 bases separated the two germline ends. CDR3 amino acids: CASSYGPSLDGEQYF. CDR3 nucleotide sequence: TGTGCCAGCAGTTACGGGCCGTCCCTGGACGGCGAGCAGTACTTC.

J is TRBJ1-1 and V is TRBV6-1; possibly TRBD1 for D (6 bases). Trimming removed 4 bases at V and 7 bases at J, with 10 bases between. Per germline, CDR1 MNHNS and CDR2 SASEGT. The CDR3 contains 12 residues. CDR3 DNA sequence: TGTGCCAGCAGTGCCAGAGGGGGTGAAGCTTTCTTT. It encodes CASSARGGEAFF.

The CDR3 sequence is CASTPGARDTEAFF. The CDR3 bases are TGTGCCAGCACCCCTGGGGCGCGGGACACTGAAGCTTTCTTT. V usage is TRBV28 and J usage is TRBJ1-1, with D possibly matching TRBD1 (5 bases). V was clipped by 7 bases and J by 3 bases, with 15 bases between them. The CDR3 spans 14 residues. CDR1 is MDHEN, CDR2 SYDVKM, per germline.

This clone was counted a few times. The V call is TRBV29-1, the J call TRBJ1-1; no firm D call. Per germline, CDR1 SQVTM and CDR2 ANQGSEA. The germline V and J ends were trimmed by 6 bases and 1 base, with 12 bases remaining between them. The CDR3 is 13 residues long. The CDR3 region has the DNA TGCAGCGTCCTCGGGCAGACGAACACTGAAGCTTTCTTT. As protein: CSVLGQTNTEAFF.

This sequence joins TRBV9 and TRBJ1-4; TRBD1 might be the D (5 bases). V was shortened by 1 base and J by 8 bases, with 18 bases between the two germline ends. The CDR3 has 16 amino acids. Germline CDR1 SGDLS, CDR2 YYNGEE. This CDR3 is CASSVRQTAVGEKLFF. The CDR3 nucleotides are TGTGCCAGCAGCGTACGTCAGACAGCCGTGGGGGAAAAACTGTTTTTT. Based on the CDR3 plus reference TRBV9 and TRBJ1-4, the full variable domain is DSGVTQTPKHLITATGQRVTLRCSPRSGDLSVYWYQQSLDQGLQFLIQYYNGEERAKGNILERFSAQQFPDLHSELNLSSLELGDSALYFCASSVRQTAVGEKLFFGSGTQLSVL.

V gene TRBV25-1 combines with J gene TRBJ1-2; the match to TRBD1 covers 7 bases. Trimming removed 1 base from V and 8 bases from J; junction bases left unmatched: 1. This CDR3 contains 12 residues. Looked up from germline, CDR1 is MGHDK and CDR2 is SYGVNS. CDR3 DNA sequence: TGTGCCAGCAGTGAATTAGGGGGCGGCTACACCTTC. This encodes CASSELGGGYTF.